This TCR beta chain was profiled in a study of cytomegalovirus exposure and HLA in healthy donors. The donors (healthy individuals) were bone marrow donors. The CDR3 has 15 amino acids. Trimming took 0 bases from V and 3 from J, leaving 9 bases between them. Germline V gene lookup returns CDR1 MNHEY and CDR2 SVGAGI. Details on this clone: Its antigen remains unknown.

It was with 60 Vbeta and 13 Jbeta primers that the PCR ran. Produced via immunoSEQ multiplex PCR; TCRdb's table is partial and in-frame only. There are more than 85,000 clones in the sample; 77% occur only once, and around 9.6% lies in the top ten. Study-wide results and caveats: Accurate prediction of most subjects' HLA-A and HLA-B alleles from TCR beta sequences was reported. Later analysis suggested most CMV-associated TCR beta chains were HLA-restricted. Some TCR beta chains (approximately 180 of them) were listed as cytomegalovirus-associated.

The TCR was taken from a male donor in good health and CMV-seropositive. The source material was PBMCs. The gene calls are TRBV6-5 and TRBJ1-5; D not resolved. The CDR3 sequence is CASSYSGQNNQPQHF. The CDR3 DNA is TGTGCCAGCAGTTACTCTGGGCAGAACAATCAGCCCCAGCATTTT.